One sample yielded the 9 T cell receptor beta chains listed below, sequenced in a study of immune evolution from preneoplasia to lung adenocarcinoma. TCRdb's copy holds only in-frame clones and misses some; the assay was immunoSEQ multiplex PCR. The sample carries approximately 12,000 clones, 86% recorded once. Sample: FFPE invasive lung adenocarcinoma tissue. These receptors all come from a person aged 70 to 85 with invasive lung adenocarcinoma.

The chain employs TRBV2 and TRBJ2-3, with 7 bases lining up with TRBD1. The ends lost 4 bases at V and 6 bases at J; junction bases unmatched: 7. Looked up from germline, CDR1 is SNHLY and CDR2 is FYNNEI. This CDR3 contains 14 residues. The CDR3, as DNA: TGTGCCAGCAGTGGGGGACAGCGATTGGATACGCAGTATTTT. Its translation is CASSGGQRLDTQYF.

On this clone: Other DNA sequences in this specimen translate into the identical CDR3. The CDR3 coding sequence is TGTGCCAGCAGTGCCCTAGCGGGGGGCCAAGAGACCCAGTACTTC. It encodes CASSALAGGQETQYF. The chain couples TRBV27 to TRBJ2-5; 11 bases fit TRBD2. The CDR3 runs 15 residues. Per the germline V gene, CDR1 is MNHEY and CDR2 is SMNVEV (reference sequence). Trimming took 5 bases from V and 1 from J; bases not matched to a gene: 3.

The V call is TRBV19, the J call TRBJ1-5; the match to TRBD1 covers 7 bases. The trim removed 5 bases at V and 7 bases at J, leaving 11 bases unmatched. CDR1 is LNHDA, CDR2 SQIVND, per germline (reference sequence). This CDR3 is 15 amino acids long. The CDR3 bases are TGTGCCAGTAGTTTAAGACAGGGCGAGGGCCAGCCCCAGCATTTT. Its translation is CASSLRQGEGQPQHF. Drawing the rest from reference TRBV19 and TRBJ1-5, the complete variable domain is DGGITQSPKYLFRKEGQNVTLSCEQNLNHDAMYWYRQDPGQGLRLIYYSQIVNDFQKGDIAEGYSVSREKKESFPLTVTSAQKNPTAFYLCASSLRQGEGQPQHFGDGTRLSIL.

This clone was seen once. The CDR3 DNA sequence: TGTGCCAGCAGCCCCGAGGTGGCGAAACAAGAGACCCAGTACTTC. Translation gives CASSPEVAKQETQYF. The V and J genes are TRBV7-6 and TRBJ2-5, with no clear D. The ends were cut back, 5 bases at V and 2 bases at J, with 15 bases in the middle. Germline values: CDR1 SGHVS, CDR2 FNYEAQ. The CDR3 sequence is 15 residues long.

The rearrangement links TRBV6-6 to TRBJ2-7, with 10 bases aligning to TRBD1. The CDR3 is made up of 12 amino acids. With 2 bases clipped from V and 9 bases from J, the junction kept 1 base outside the gene matches. The germline CDR1 and CDR2 sequences are MNHNY and SVGAGI (reference sequence). The CDR3 sequence is CASSYRDRGQYF. As DNA, the CDR3 is TGTGCCAGCAGTTACCGGGACAGGGGGCAGTACTTC.

A single count supports this clone. V is TRBV30 and J is TRBJ2-3; D is unresolved. The CDR3 has 11 residues. Looked up from germline, CDR1 is GTSNPN and CDR2 is SVGIG (reference sequence). V lost 2 bases and J 9 bases, leaving 9 bases between the germline ends. In DNA, the CDR3 is TGTGCCTGGAGTCGTGTTGGCACGCAGTATTTT. Translation: CAWSRVGTQYF.

The V and J genes are TRBV6-6 and TRBJ2-1; TRBD2 is a possible D gene (6 bases). V shed 5 bases and J shed 7 bases, with 9 bases lying between them. The CDR3 totals 12 residues. Germline V gene data show CDR1 as MNHNY and CDR2 as SVGAGI (reference sequence). CDR3 DNA sequence: TGTGCCAGCAGTCCCGGAGGGAATGAGCAGTTCTTC. Translated, it gives CASSPGGNEQFF.

This clone came up once. The chain has TRBV6-1 and TRBJ1-2; no firm D call. V lost 2 bases and J lost 4, with 8 bases in between. CDR1 and CDR2 (germline): MNHNS, SASEGT. This CDR3 has 13 residues. Here the CDR3 DNA reads TGTGCCAGCAGTGAAAGGAAGTCCTATGGCTACACCTTC. It translates to CASSERKSYGYTF.

The rearrangement joins TRBV19 to TRBJ2-1; 9 nucleotides match TRBD1. Trimming at V came to 3 bases and at J to 14 bases, leaving 8 bases not matched to a gene. Per the germline V gene, CDR1 is LNHDA and CDR2 is SQIVND (reference sequence). The CDR3 runs 13 residues. CDR3: CASSIPGQGREFF. As DNA, the CDR3 is TGTGCCAGTAGTATTCCGGGACAGGGAAGGGAGTTCTTC.